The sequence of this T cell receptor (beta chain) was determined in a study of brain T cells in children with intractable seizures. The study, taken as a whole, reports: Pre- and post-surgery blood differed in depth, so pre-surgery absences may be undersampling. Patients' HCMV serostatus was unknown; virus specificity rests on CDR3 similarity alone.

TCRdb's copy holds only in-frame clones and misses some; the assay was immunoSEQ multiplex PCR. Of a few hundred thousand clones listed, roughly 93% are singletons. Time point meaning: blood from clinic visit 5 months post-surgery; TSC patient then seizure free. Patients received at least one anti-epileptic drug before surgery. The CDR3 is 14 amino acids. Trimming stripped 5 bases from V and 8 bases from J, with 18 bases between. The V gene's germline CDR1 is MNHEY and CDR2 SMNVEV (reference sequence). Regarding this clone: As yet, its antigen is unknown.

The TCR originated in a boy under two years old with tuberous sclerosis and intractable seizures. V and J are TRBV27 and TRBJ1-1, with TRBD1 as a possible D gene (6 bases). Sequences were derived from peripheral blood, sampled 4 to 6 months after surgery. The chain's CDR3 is CASSAQGLATEAFF. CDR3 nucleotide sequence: TGTGCCAGCAGTGCACAGGGCTTAGCCACGGAAGCTTTCTTT.